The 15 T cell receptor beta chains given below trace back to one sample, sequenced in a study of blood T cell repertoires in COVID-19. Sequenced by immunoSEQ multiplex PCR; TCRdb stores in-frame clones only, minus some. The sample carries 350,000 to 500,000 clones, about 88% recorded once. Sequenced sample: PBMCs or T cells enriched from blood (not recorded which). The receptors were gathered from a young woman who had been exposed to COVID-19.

CDR3 region: CASSYSKKGVAGYTF. The CDR3 nucleotides read TGTGCCAGCAGTTACTCGAAAAAGGGGGTAGCTGGCTACACCTTC. V gene TRBV6-5 combines with J gene TRBJ1-2; TRBD1 might be the D (6 bases). From germline, CDR1 is MNHEY and CDR2 SVGAGI. Trimming stripped 0 bases from V and 7 bases from J, with 15 bases between. The CDR3 loop spans 15 amino acids.

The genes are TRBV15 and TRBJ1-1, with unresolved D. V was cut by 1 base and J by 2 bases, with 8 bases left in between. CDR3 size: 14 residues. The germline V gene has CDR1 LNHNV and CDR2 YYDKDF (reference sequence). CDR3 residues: CATSRGSINTEAFF. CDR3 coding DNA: TGTGCCACCAGCAGAGGAAGCATTAACACTGAAGCTTTCTTT.

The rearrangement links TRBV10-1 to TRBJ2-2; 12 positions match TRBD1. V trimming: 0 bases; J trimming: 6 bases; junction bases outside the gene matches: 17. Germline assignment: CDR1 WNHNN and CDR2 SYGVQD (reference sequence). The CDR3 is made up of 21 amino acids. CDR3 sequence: CASSESTRGQGAIRNPGELFF. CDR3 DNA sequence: TGCGCCAGCAGTGAGTCCACCCGGGGACAGGGGGCCATTCGAAATCCCGGGGAGCTGTTTTTT.

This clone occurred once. The CDR3 spells CASSRGRGHEDIQYF. The CDR3 region has the DNA TGTGCCAGCAGCCGTGGCAGGGGGCATGAGGACATTCAGTACTTC. The chain recombines TRBV6-5 with TRBJ2-4; TRBD1 matches 8 bases. The CDR3 loop spans 15 amino acids. Looked up from germline, CDR1 is MNHEY and CDR2 is SVGAGI. V lost 6 bases to trimming and J lost 8 bases; unmatched junction nucleotides: 12.

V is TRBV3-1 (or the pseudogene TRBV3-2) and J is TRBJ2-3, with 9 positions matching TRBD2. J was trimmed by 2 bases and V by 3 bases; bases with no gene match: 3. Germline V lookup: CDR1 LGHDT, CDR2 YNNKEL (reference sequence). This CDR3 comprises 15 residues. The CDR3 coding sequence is TGTGCCAGCAGCCAGGGGACTAGCCCCACAGATACGCAGTATTTT. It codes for CASSQGTSPTDTQYF.

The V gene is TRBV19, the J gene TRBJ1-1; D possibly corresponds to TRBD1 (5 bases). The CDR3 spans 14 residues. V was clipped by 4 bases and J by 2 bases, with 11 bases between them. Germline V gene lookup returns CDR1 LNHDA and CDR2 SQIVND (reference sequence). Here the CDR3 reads CASSNVGTNTEAFF. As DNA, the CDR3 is TGTGCCAGTAGTAACGTGGGGACTAACACTGAAGCTTTCTTT. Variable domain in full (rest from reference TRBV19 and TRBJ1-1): DGGITQSPKYLFRKEGQNVTLSCEQNLNHDAMYWYRQDPGQGLRLIYYSQIVNDFQKGDIAEGYSVSREKKESFPLTVTSAQKNPTAFYLCASSNVGTNTEAFFGQGTRLTVV.

This chain's CDR3 is CASSYSGYGANVLTF. The CDR3, as DNA: TGTGCCAGCAGCTATTCCGGGTACGGGGCCAACGTCCTGACTTTC. The V gene is TRBV13, the J gene TRBJ2-6; unclear D gene. This CDR3 is built from 15 residues. Germline values: CDR1 PRHDT, CDR2 FYEKMQ (reference sequence). V lost 4 bases and J 4 bases, leaving 11 bases between the germline ends.

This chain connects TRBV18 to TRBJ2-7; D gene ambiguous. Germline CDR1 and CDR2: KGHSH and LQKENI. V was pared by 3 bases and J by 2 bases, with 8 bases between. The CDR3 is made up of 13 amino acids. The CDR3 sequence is CASSPTLTYEQYF. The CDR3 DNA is TGTGCCAGCTCACCGACTTTAACCTACGAGCAGTACTTC.

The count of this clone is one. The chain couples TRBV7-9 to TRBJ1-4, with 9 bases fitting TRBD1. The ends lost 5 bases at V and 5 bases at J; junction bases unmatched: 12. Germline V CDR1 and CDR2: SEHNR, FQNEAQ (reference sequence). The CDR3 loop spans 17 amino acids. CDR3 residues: CASSTGQGVERNEKLFF. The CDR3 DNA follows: TGTGCCAGCAGCACGGGACAGGGCGTTGAGAGGAATGAAAAACTGTTTTTT.

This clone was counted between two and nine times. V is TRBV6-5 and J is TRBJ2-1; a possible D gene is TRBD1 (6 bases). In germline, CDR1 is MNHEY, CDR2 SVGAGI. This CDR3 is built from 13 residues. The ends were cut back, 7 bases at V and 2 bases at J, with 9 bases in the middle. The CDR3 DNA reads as TGTGCCAGCATGGACAGTCCCTACAATGAGCAGTTCTTC. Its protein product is CASMDSPYNEQFF.

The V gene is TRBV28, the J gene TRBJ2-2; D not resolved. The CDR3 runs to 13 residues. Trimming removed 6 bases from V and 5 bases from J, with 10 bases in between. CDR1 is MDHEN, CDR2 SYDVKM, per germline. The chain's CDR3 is CASSPSGTGELFF. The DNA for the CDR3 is TGTGCCAGCAGCCCGTCCGGGACCGGGGAGCTGTTTTTT.

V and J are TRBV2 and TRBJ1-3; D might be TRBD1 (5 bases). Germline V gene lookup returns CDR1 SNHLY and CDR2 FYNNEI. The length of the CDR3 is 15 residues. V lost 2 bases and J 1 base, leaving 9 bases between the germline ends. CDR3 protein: CASSERGGSGNTIYF. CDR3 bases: TGTGCCAGCAGTGAACGCGGGGGATCTGGAAACACCATATATTTT. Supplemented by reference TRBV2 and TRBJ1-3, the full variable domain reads EPEVTQTPSHQVTQMGQEVILRCVPISNHLYFYWYRQILGQKVEFLVSFYNNEISEKSEIFDDQFSVERPDGSNFTLKIRSTKLEDSAMYFCASSERGGSGNTIYFGEGSWLTVV.

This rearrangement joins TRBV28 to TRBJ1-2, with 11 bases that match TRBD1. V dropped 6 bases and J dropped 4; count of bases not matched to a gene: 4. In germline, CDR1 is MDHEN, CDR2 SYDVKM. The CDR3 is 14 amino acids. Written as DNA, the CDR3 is TGTGCCAGCAGGGGACAGGGGGGGGTCTATGGCTACACCTTC. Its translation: CASRGQGGVYGYTF.

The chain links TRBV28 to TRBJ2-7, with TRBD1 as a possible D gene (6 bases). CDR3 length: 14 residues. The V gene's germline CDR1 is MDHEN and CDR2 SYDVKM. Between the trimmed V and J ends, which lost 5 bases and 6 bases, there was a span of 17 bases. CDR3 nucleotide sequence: TGTGCCAGCAGTCGCCGACCGTCAGGGGCCGAGCAGTACTTC. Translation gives CASSRRPSGAEQYF.

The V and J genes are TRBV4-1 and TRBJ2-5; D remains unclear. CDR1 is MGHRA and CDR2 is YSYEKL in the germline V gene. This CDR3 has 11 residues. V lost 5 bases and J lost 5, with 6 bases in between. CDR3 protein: CASSRGETQYF. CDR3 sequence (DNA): TGCGCCAGCAGCAGAGGCGAGACCCAGTACTTC.